The rows below give T cell receptor beta chains drawn from one sample of a study of vaccination effects on CD4 cells after COVID-19. Clones were sequenced by immunoSEQ multiplex PCR, and TCRdb holds only the in-frame ones, with some missing. Seen here are tens of thousands of clones, just over 70% observed once, and the top ten hold 20% to 25%. The antigens for these receptors are not known. The starting material was CD4+ T cells from PBMCs cultured without peptide, obtained before COVID-19 vaccination. All receptors come from a human donor who had a prior SARS-CoV-2 infection. Each CDR3 is given with its conserved first and last residue. The D gene is left open where the match is weak. Clone size is not always given. Where it is, it says once, few, many or a class for expanded clones.

V gene	J gene	CDR3 length	clone size	D gene	CDR3 DNA	CDR3 protein
TRBV29-1	TRBJ1-1	12	.	.	TGCAGCGTTGAAGAGGGTAACACTGAAGCTTTCTTT	CSVEEGNTEAFF
TRBV6-6	TRBJ2-5	15	.	TRBD2	TGTGCCAGCTCGCTGGGGGTCGGGAGGGTACAGACCCAGTACTTC	CASSLGVGRVQTQYF
TRBV19	TRBJ2-3	16	.	TRBD2	TGTGCCAGTAGTGGCGGGACTCGTCATAGCGGGGATACGCAGTATTTT	CASSGGTRHSGDTQYF
TRBV7-3	TRBJ2-1	17	.	TRBD1	TGTGCCAGCAGCCAAGCCCCCCCCGGGACAGGGTGGAATGAGCAGTTCTTC	CASSQAPPGTGWNEQFF
TRBV11-1	TRBJ2-3	14	.	.	TGTGCCAGCAGCTATAGTGGACGCACAGATACGCAGTATTTT	CASSYSGRTDTQYF
TRBV2	TRBJ2-2	14	few	.	TGTGCCAGCCGAGGGCGCAGGGACACCGGGGAGCTGTTTTTT	CASRGRRDTGELFF
TRBV7-2	TRBJ2-3	16	.	TRBD2	TGTGCCAGCAGCTTGAGACTAGCGGGAGAAACAGATACGCAGTATTTT	CASSLRLAGETDTQYF
TRBV20-1	TRBJ2-5	13	.	.	TGCAGTGCTAGTCGGGGGCCCGAAGAGACCCAGTACTTC	CSASRGPEETQYF
TRBV18	TRBJ2-3	13	once	.	TGTGCCAGCGTAGTTTCCCTTACAGATACGCAGTATTTT	CASVVSLTDTQYF
TRBV4-3	TRBJ1-2	13	.	TRBD1	TGCGCCAGCAGCCGAGGACAGGACCATGGCTACACCTTC	CASSRGQDHGYTF
TRBV24-1	TRBJ2-1	16	.	TRBD2	TGTGCCACCAGTGGACAAACTAGCGGCCTCTACAATGAGCAGTTCTTC	CATSGQTSGLYNEQFF
TRBV28	TRBJ2-7	11	.	.	TGTGCCAGCAGTTTTAGGTTAGAGGAGTACTTC	CASSFRLEEYF
TRBV28	TRBJ1-1	12	.	TRBD1	TGTGCCAGCGCCAGGACAGGCACTGAAGCTTTCTTT	CASARTGTEAFF
TRBV18	TRBJ2-3	13	.	.	TGTGCCAGCTCGCTAGAGGTGAGGGATACGCAGTATTTT	CASSLEVRDTQYF
TRBV5-4	TRBJ1-2	16	.	TRBD1	TGTGCCAGCAGCCTTGACCTAAGGGACAGGGATCAAGGCTACACCTTC	CASSLDLRDRDQGYTF
TRBV6-5	TRBJ1-5	12	.	.	TGTGCCAGCGGACGGCCCCATCAGCCCCAGCATTTT	CASGRPHQPQHF
TRBV5-4	TRBJ2-7	14	.	.	TGTGCCAGCAGCTTGTCAGGGAGCTCCTACGAGCAGTACTTC	CASSLSGSSYEQYF
TRBV4-3	TRBJ2-7	16	.	TRBD2	TGCGCCAGCAGCCGGGCTCTAGCGGGAGCTTATTACGAGCAGTACTTC	CASSRALAGAYYEQYF
TRBV7-9	TRBJ2-5	14	.	.	TGTGCCAGCAGCTGGGACCTATCTAGGGAGACCCAGTACTTC	CASSWDLSRETQYF
TRBV11-1	TRBJ1-1	15	.	.	TGTGCCAGCAGCTCGACGGGCTACATGAACACTGAAGCTTTCTTT	CASSSTGYMNTEAFF
TRBV9	TRBJ2-3	16	.	TRBD2	TGTGCCAGCAGCGTAGTGGCGGGGGGGCTTGCAGATACGCAGTATTTT	CASSVVAGGLADTQYF
TRBV9	TRBJ2-3	14	.	.	TGTGCCAGCAGCCTGGTTGGGAGCACAGATACGCAGTATTTT	CASSLVGSTDTQYF
TRBV6-5	TRBJ1-6	13	few	.	TGTGCCAGCAGTCCGGACAGAGGATCACCCCTCCACTTT	CASSPDRGSPLHF
TRBV9	TRBJ2-1	15	.	TRBD2	TGTGCCAGCAGCTCGAGCGGGGGCTCCTACAATGAGCAGTTCTTC	CASSSSGGSYNEQFF
TRBV12-3/TRBV12-4	TRBJ2-3	13	.	.	TGTGCCAGCAGCCCCCAGGTGGCAGATACGCAGTATTTT	CASSPQVADTQYF
TRBV4-1	TRBJ2-7	16	.	.	TGCGCCAGCAGCCGTAGGCCAGGTCGGATCCTCTACGAGCAGTACTTC	CASSRRPGRILYEQYF
TRBV3-1/TRBV3-2	TRBJ1-2	14	.	TRBD1	TGTGCCAGCAGCCAAATGGGACAGATGTATGGCTACACCTTC	CASSQMGQMYGYTF
TRBV6-5	TRBJ2-3	13	.	TRBD1	TGTGCCAGCAGTACAGACAGGGGGGATACGCAGTATTTT	CASSTDRGDTQYF
TRBV24-1	TRBJ2-2	14	.	.	TGTGCCACCAGTGATGCGGGACAGACCGGGGAGCTGTTTTTT	CATSDAGQTGELFF
TRBV7-2	TRBJ1-5	17	.	.	TGTGCCAGCAGCTTATACCACTCTTTGTGGGGGGATCAGCCCCAGCATTTT	CASSLYHSLWGDQPQHF
TRBV2	TRBJ2-3	14	.	.	TGTGCCAGCAGTCCGGGGTGGAGGACAGATACGCAGTATTTT	CASSPGWRTDTQYF
TRBV6-1	TRBJ1-5	18	.	.	TGTGCCAGCAGTGAAGTTGGATTCCGGACAAGTATCGATCAGCCCCAGCATTTT	CASSEVGFRTSIDQPQHF
TRBV14	TRBJ2-2	13	.	.	TGTGCCAGCAGCCAGGTTAGCACCGGGGAGCTGTTTTTT	CASSQVSTGELFF
TRBV3-1/TRBV3-2	TRBJ2-3	17	.	.	TGTGCCAGCAGCCAAGATCCGAGCATAGGGGGCACAGATACGCAGTATTTT	CASSQDPSIGGTDTQYF
TRBV7-3	TRBJ1-3	17	few	.	TGTGCCAGCAGGGGAAGTACAGGGCCCATCTCTGGAAACACCATATATTTT	CASRGSTGPISGNTIYF
TRBV19	TRBJ2-3	13	.	TRBD1	TGTGCCAGTAGAGACAGGGTTACAGATACGCAGTATTTT	CASRDRVTDTQYF
TRBV27	TRBJ1-5	16	.	TRBD1	TGTGCCAGCAGGCGACAGGGTAGTCGGGGCAATCAGCCCCAGCATTTT	CASRRQGSRGNQPQHF
TRBV24-1	TRBJ2-1	17	.	.	TGTGCCACCAGTGATTCATATCCGGGACCCGGCTACAATGAGCAGTTCTTC	CATSDSYPGPGYNEQFF
TRBV5-6	TRBJ2-5	12	.	.	TGTGCCAGCAGCGTACGGGAAGAGACCCAGTACTTC	CASSVREETQYF
TRBV4-3	TRBJ2-7	12	.	.	TGCGCCAGCAGCCAAGATGGGAACGAGCAGTACTTC	CASSQDGNEQYF
TRBV9	TRBJ2-4	13	.	.	TGTGCCAGCAGCGAAGCCGGTGGAAACATTCAGTACTTC	CASSEAGGNIQYF
TRBV30	TRBJ1-2	13	few	.	TGTGCCTGGAGTGTAAGTCAGAACTATGGCTACACCTTC	CAWSVSQNYGYTF
TRBV7-2	TRBJ2-4	13	.	.	TGTGCCAGCAGCTGGGTTCCCAAAAACATTCAGTACTTC	CASSWVPKNIQYF
TRBV19	TRBJ1-2	14	.	.	TGTGCCAGTAGTATAGGACAGCAAACATATGGCTACACCTTC	CASSIGQQTYGYTF
TRBV3-1/TRBV3-2	TRBJ2-7	15	few	.	TGTGCCAGCAGCCAAGATGCGGCAGGGGTCCGCGAGCAGTACTTC	CASSQDAAGVREQYF
TRBV24-1	TRBJ2-1	16	.	TRBD1	TGTGCCACCAGTGCCGTAGGGGGACAGGGATACCATGAGCAGTTCTTC	CATSAVGGQGYHEQFF
TRBV2	TRBJ1-3	14	.	TRBD1	TGTGCCAGCAGGGGGACAGGGGCTGGAAACACCATATATTTT	CASRGTGAGNTIYF
TRBV7-9	TRBJ2-7	16	.	.	TGTGCCAGCAGCTTATTCCCCCAGTGGGGGGACTACGAGCAGTACTTC	CASSLFPQWGDYEQYF
TRBV7-2	TRBJ1-2	12	.	.	TGTGCCAGCAGCGATACGGGCTATGGCTACACCTTC	CASSDTGYGYTF
TRBV24-1	TRBJ2-3	17	.	TRBD1	TGTGCCACCAGTGATACCCACAGGGGAGCTAGCACAGATACGCAGTATTTT	CATSDTHRGASTDTQYF
TRBV12-5	TRBJ1-2	19	.	.	TGTGCTAGTGGTTTGGTTAATTTTGGGAAGGCCTCAGCTAACTATGGCTACACCTTC	CASGLVNFGKASANYGYTF
TRBV28	TRBJ2-7	13	.	.	TGTGCCAGCAGTCTTACAGGAATCTACGAGCAGTACTTC	CASSLTGIYEQYF
TRBV7-2	TRBJ2-7	15	.	TRBD1	TGTGCCAGCAGCTTAGGGGACAGGCTCTACTACGAGCAGTACTTC	CASSLGDRLYYEQYF